This T cell receptor (beta chain) was obtained from a study of blood T cell repertoires in COVID-19. Only in-frame clones appear in the TCRdb table, and some are missing; sequencing was by immunoSEQ multiplex PCR. The sample has about 78,000 clones, roughly 91% seen once. The CDR3 is 14 amino acids. V dropped 1 base and J dropped 7; count of bases not matched to a gene: 4. The germline V gene encodes CDR1 MGHRA and CDR2 YSYEKL. Input material: peripheral blood. The clonotype was recovered from a woman between 45 and 65 years old in a cohort sampled during active COVID-19. The V gene is TRBV4-1, the J gene TRBJ1-2, with TRBD1 identical over 9 bases. Written as DNA, the CDR3 is TGCGCCAGCAGCCAAGGCGCGACAGGGGGTGGCTACACCTTC. This encodes CASSQGATGGGYTF.